The TCR beta chain under discussion was sequenced for a study of blood T cell repertoires in COVID-19 (dated by TCRdb to 2018 to 2021). For context, the study as a whole: Samples covering the acute and convalescent phases of COVID-19 were provided by collaborators in the United States, Italy and Spain. The prospective study material was composed of cDNA or gDNA derived from T cells, B-cell-depleted T cells, or PBMCs. Subjects who had been exposed to COVID-19, were actively infected with it, or had recovered from it provided the deeply sampled blood TCRbeta repertoires that made up the dataset. The repertoires were made available in a free public database intended to serve as a resource for research on the immune response to SARS-CoV-2. The samples were drawn from the first 160 participants of the ongoing ImmuneRACE study and from roughly 1,300 subjects provided by 6 global collaborators. A de-identified subject ID, COVID-19 status, age in years and sex were almost always included in the sample metadata. Where available, HLA class I and class II types were obtained from metadata supplied by the sample provider rather than from assay-based typing. Study-level results and caveats: Clinical and demographic metadata were provided uncurated, with the amount varying by source and participant.

Collaborating institutions collected whole blood in K2EDTA tubes following their own protocols. Collaborator samples were shipped for TCRbeta analysis as frozen whole blood, isolated PBMCs, or DNA extracted from either sample type. Trimming leaves V shorter by 3 bases and J shorter by 7 bases, with the junction holding 6 bases beyond the gene matches. Including cysteine and phenylalanine, the CDR3 has 14 amino acids. Only the CDR3 part of the read is kept: 42 bases, read in frame from the first base. CDR1 and CDR2 are drawn from the germline V gene (reference sequence): SGHNT, YYREEE. Worth noting for this clone: Its antigen remains unidentified. No much larger clone is present one base from it, and per-base qualities are unavailable.

TCRbeta CDR3 regions were amplified from genomic DNA by means of the immunoSEQ Assay, a bias-controlled multiplex PCR. As for the authors' bioinformatics: Nucleated cell counts per sample were estimated from amplification of reference gene primers within the assay. To quantify the absolute abundance of each unique TCRbeta CDR3 rearrangement, sequence reads were collapsed and filtered. For each sample, productive Simpson clonality was calculated by taking the square root of Simpson's diversity index across productive rearrangements. TCRdb stores this immuneACCESS table with in-frame sequences only. Part of the clones is absent; in the studies checked, under half of the shortfall reflects unresolved V genes, and no reason is known for the rest. V and J calls and clone size are given by that table; D and trimming were obtained from the DNA. For this sample the table gives about 68,000 clones, of which roughly 85% were detected only once. The ten largest clones take up more than 20% of the sample.

This sequence was found in a man between 50 and 59 years old with acute or convalescent COVID-19. In this chain, TRBV5-4 is recombined with TRBJ2-5, with 10 central nucleotides matching TRBD1. Sample: peripheral blood. The CDR3 protein is CASSSHGQGGTQYF. In nucleotide form, the sequence is TGTGCCAGCAGCTCCCACGGACAGGGGGGGACCCAGTACTTC.